A selection of T cell receptor beta chains follows, all from one sample in a study of CD8+CD57+ T cells in acquired aplastic anemia. TCRdb reanalysed the reads using MiXCR and keeps one entry per CDR3 protein. The table lists 150,000 to 200,000 distinct CDR3 sequences, less than 65% of them singletons. The sample was sorted CD4+, CD8+, or CD8+CD57+ T cells (not recorded which) from PBMCs. These receptors all come from a human donor with severe aplastic anemia or a healthy control (not recorded which). The CDR3 runs from the conserved cysteine through the conserved F or W. A D gene is named only where the DNA matches it firmly. A clone size is listed for some rows: how often the clone was seen (once, few, many), or a class if it is expanded.

15,TRBV5-5,.,TRBJ1-1,.,CASSFFVMGNTEAFF,TGTGCCAGCAGCTTTTTCGTAATGGGGAACACTGAAGCTTTCTTT
14,TRBV7-2,.,TRBJ1-6,once,CASSFVSFSSPLHF,TGTGCCAGCAGCTTTGTCAGTTTTTCTTCACCCCTCCACTTT
16,TRBV7-9,.,TRBJ2-7,.,CASSFSSGSSVHEQYF,TGTGCCAGCAGCTTTTCGAGCGGGTCCTCCGTACACGAGCAGTACTTC
20,TRBV15,TRBD1,TRBJ1-5,once,CATTNGSIRRGTGTNQPQHF,TGTGCCACCACAAACGGATCGATACGGAGGGGGACAGGGACCAATCAGCCCCAGCATTTT
13,TRBV20-1,TRBD2,TRBJ2-3,.,CSATSGATDTQYF,TGCAGTGCAACTAGCGGGGCCACAGATACGCAGTATTTT
13,TRBV24-1,TRBD1,TRBJ2-1,many,CATRDRGYNEQFF,TGTGCCACCCGGGACAGGGGGTACAATGAGCAGTTCTTC
12,TRBV6-2/TRBV6-3,.,TRBJ2-7,.,CASSRWVYEQYF,TGTGCCAGCAGTCGTTGGGTCTACGAGCAGTACTTC
10,TRBV7-9,.,TRBJ2-5,.,CASSRETQYF,TGTGCCAGCAGCCGGGAGACCCAGTACTTC
11,TRBV10-3,.,TRBJ1-2,few,CAISRGNGYTF,TGTGCCATCAGTCGGGGAAATGGCTACACCTTC
12,TRBV7-9,.,TRBJ2-7,.,CASSKGTYEQYF,TGTGCCAGCAGTAAGGGGACCTACGAGCAGTACTTC
12,TRBV24-1,.,TRBJ2-7,.,CATSDFGYEQYF,TGTGCCACCAGTGATTTCGGGTACGAGCAGTACTTC
18,TRBV5-1,TRBD2,TRBJ2-4,.,CASSLGGTSGGASNIQYF,TGCGCCAGCAGCTTGGGCGGGACTAGCGGGGGGGCCTCAAACATTCAGTACTTC
13,TRBV9,.,TRBJ2-5,few,CASSVDIQETQYF,TGTGCCAGCAGCGTAGATATCCAAGAGACCCAGTACTTC
15,TRBV20-1,TRBD2,TRBJ2-7,.,CSASASGIGSYEQYF,TGCAGTGCTAGCGCTAGCGGGATCGGGAGCTACGAGCAGTACTTC
12,TRBV20-1,.,TRBJ1-1,.,CSARPRDAEAFF,TGCAGTGCTAGACCGAGGGACGCTGAAGCTTTCTTT
13,TRBV7-9,.,TRBJ2-3,many,CASSPWDTDTQYF,TGTGCCAGCAGCCCTTGGGACACAGATACGCAGTATTTT
13,TRBV24-1,.,TRBJ1-2,many,CATSDGTGYGYTF,TGTGCCACCAGTGATGGGACGGGCTATGGCTACACCTTC
14,TRBV13,TRBD1,TRBJ1-1,many,CASTADRGNTEAFF,TGTGCCAGCACCGCGGACAGGGGGAACACTGAAGCTTTCTTT
14,TRBV7-9,.,TRBJ2-7,many,CASAGDGVPDEQYF,TGTGCCAGCGCCGGGGACGGAGTCCCAGACGAGCAGTACTTC
13,TRBV7-9,TRBD2,TRBJ2-7,.,CASSFSSGGGQYF,TGTGCCAGCAGCTTTTCGAGCGGGGGGGGGCAGTACTTC